This TCR beta chain is drawn from a study of memory CD4+ T cells and cytomegalovirus serostatus. At the level of the study: This sample comes from healthy Belgian adults, roughly nine CMV seropositive, approximately 23 seronegative.

How the authors handled the data: After removing out-of-frame reads, 2 million to 2.5 million distinct TCRbeta sequences remained. TCRdb keeps only in-frame clones here, not all; method: immunoSEQ multiplex PCR. V and J calls and clone size are given by that table; D and trimming were obtained from the DNA. The table has around 45,000 clones, 77% seen once; the top ten hold just over 0.6%. Study-wide points: Suggested: most of the CMV-linked TCR signature lies in CD4+ memory cells.

The V end lost 1 base, the J end lost 0 bases, and 12 bases lay between the germline ends. This CDR3 spans 17 amino acids. Germline-derived CDR1 and CDR2 are SNHLY and FYNNEI. Single viable CD3+CD4+CD8-CD45RO+ cells were sorted as the memory CD4+ T cells. With regard to this clone: The antigen is not known.

The rearrangement joins TRBV2 to TRBJ1-4; D uncertain. The sequence came from an adult in good health and CMV-seronegative. Sequencing used memory CD4+ T cells from blood. CDR3 coding DNA: TGTGCCAGCAGTGAAGAGGGCCGCCCTGCAACTAATGAAAAACTGTTTTTT. It encodes CASSEEGRPATNEKLFF.